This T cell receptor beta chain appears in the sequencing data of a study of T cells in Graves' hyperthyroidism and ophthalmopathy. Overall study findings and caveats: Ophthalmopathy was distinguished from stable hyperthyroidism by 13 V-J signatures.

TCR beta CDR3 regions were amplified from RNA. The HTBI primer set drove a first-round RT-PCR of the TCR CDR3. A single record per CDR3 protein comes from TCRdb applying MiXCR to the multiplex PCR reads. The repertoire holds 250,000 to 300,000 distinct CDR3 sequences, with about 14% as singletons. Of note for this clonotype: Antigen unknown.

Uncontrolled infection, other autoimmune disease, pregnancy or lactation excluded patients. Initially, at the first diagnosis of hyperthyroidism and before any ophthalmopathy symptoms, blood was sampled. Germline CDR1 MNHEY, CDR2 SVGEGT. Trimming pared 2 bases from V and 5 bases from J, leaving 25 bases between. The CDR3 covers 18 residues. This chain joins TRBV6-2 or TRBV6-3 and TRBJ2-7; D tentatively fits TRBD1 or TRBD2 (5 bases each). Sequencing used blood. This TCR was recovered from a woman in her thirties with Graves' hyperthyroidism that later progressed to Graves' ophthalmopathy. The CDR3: CASSYPTRGPQGAHEQYF. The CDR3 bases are TGTGCCAGCAGTTACCCCACACGCGGGCCCCAAGGGGCCCACGAGCAGTACTTC.